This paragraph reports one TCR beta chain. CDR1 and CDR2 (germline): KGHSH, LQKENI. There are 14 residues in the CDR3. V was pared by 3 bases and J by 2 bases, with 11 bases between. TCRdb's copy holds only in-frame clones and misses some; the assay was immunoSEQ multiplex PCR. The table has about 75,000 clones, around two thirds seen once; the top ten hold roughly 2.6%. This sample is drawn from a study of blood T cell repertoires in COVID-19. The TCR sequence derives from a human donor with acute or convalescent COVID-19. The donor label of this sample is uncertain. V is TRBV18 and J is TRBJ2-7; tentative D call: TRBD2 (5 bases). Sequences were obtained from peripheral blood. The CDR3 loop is CASSPTRTAYEQYF. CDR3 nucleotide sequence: TGTGCCAGCTCACCCACCCGGACTGCCTACGAGCAGTACTTC. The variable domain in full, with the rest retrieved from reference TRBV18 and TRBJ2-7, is NAGVMQNPRHLVRRRGQEARLRCSPMKGHSHVYWYRQLPEEGLKFMVYLQKENIIDESGMPKERFSAEFPKEGPSILRIQQVVRGDSAAYFCASSPTRTAYEQYFGPGTRLTVT.